The rows below give T cell receptor beta chains drawn from one sample of a study of blood T cell repertoires in COVID-19. Profiling relied on immunoSEQ multiplex PCR, and the TCRdb table lists in-frame clones only, not all of them. The sample contains 250,000 or so clones, under 90% of which appear only once. Input material: PBMCs or T cells enriched from blood (not recorded which). The receptors here all came from a man aged 60 to 69 who had recovered from COVID-19. Both conserved end residues are part of each CDR3. D genes are given only for firm matches. The listing skips clone size in some rows; elsewhere it reads once, few, many or a size class.

V gene	clone size	J gene	D gene	CDR3 DNA	CDR3 protein
TRBV24-1	-	TRBJ1-2	-	TGTGCCACCAGTACAGGCGGGGGGCCCCACTCTGGCTACACCTTC	CATSTGGGPHSGYTF
TRBV5-1	-	TRBJ1-5	TRBD1	TGCGCCAGCAGCAAAGGGACAGAAAATCAGCCCCAGCATTTT	CASSKGTENQPQHF
TRBV7-3	-	TRBJ2-2	TRBD1	TGTGCCAGCAGCTTAAGACAGGGGGCAGGCACCGGGGAGCTGTTTTTT	CASSLRQGAGTGELFF
TRBV19	-	TRBJ2-7	-	TGTGCCAGTAGTCCCCTCCCTCAGAGCGGCGAGCAGTACTTC	CASSPLPQSGEQYF
TRBV5-4	-	TRBJ2-7	TRBD1	TGTGCCAGCAGCTTAGGGACAGGGATATCCTACGAGCAGTACTTC	CASSLGTGISYEQYF
TRBV7-2	-	TRBJ2-2	-	TGTGCCAGCAGCTTAAGCAGGGGGAACACCGGGGAGCTGTTTTTT	CASSLSRGNTGELFF
TRBV6-5	once	TRBJ1-2	TRBD1	TGTGCCAGCTGGGAGACAGGGGTGTATGGCTACACCTTC	CASWETGVYGYTF
TRBV7-8	-	TRBJ1-1	TRBD1	TGTGCCAGCAGCCCGGGACAGAGTGAAGCTTTCTTT	CASSPGQSEAFF
TRBV19	-	TRBJ2-1	-	TGTGCCAGTAGTTTTGCACAGAGCTCCTACAATGAGCAGTTCTTC	CASSFAQSSYNEQFF
TRBV30	-	TRBJ1-1	-	TGTGCCTGGAGATCTGAGTGGGAAGCTTTCTTT	CAWRSEWEAFF
TRBV19	-	TRBJ1-1	TRBD1	TGTGCCAGTAGTGACAGGGGCTATAGCACTGAAGCTTTCTTT	CASSDRGYSTEAFF
TRBV6-6	-	TRBJ1-1	TRBD1	TGTGCCAGCAGTTACTCGTGGGGACAGGGTGAAGCTTTCTTT	CASSYSWGQGEAFF
TRBV25-1	-	TRBJ1-1	-	TGTGCCAGCCTCGGGAGTGGGACTCCATACACTGAAGCTTTCTTT	CASLGSGTPYTEAFF
TRBV3-1/TRBV3-2	-	TRBJ2-5	-	TGTGCCAGCAGCCAACTCAGCCAAGAGACCCAGTACTTC	CASSQLSQETQYF
TRBV19	-	TRBJ1-2	-	TGTGCCAGTAGTGCACCCCGCCCGGCCAGGGATGGCTACACCTTC	CASSAPRPARDGYTF
TRBV5-1	-	TRBJ1-3	-	TGCGCCAGCAGCTTGGGGGTCGGGAGCTCTGGAAACACCATATATTTT	CASSLGVGSSGNTIYF
TRBV9	-	TRBJ2-3	-	TGTGCCAGCAGCCCCGGCCAGGGCGCAGATACGCAGTATTTT	CASSPGQGADTQYF
TRBV4-3	once	TRBJ1-2	TRBD1	TGCGCCAGCAGCCAGGCGGGACAGGGGTTAGAGGGCTATGGCTACACCTTC	CASSQAGQGLEGYGYTF
TRBV6-5	few	TRBJ1-2	-	TGTGCCAGCAGCTCCGCTCCAGGAACCGGCTATGGCTACACCTTC	CASSSAPGTGYGYTF
TRBV7-8	-	TRBJ1-2	TRBD1	TGTGCCAGCAGCCCTACAGGGGGCTATGGCTACACCTTC	CASSPTGGYGYTF
TRBV4-3	-	TRBJ2-5	-	TGCGCCAGCAGCCAAGATCTTAGGACAACGAGACAAGAGACCCAGTACTTC	CASSQDLRTTRQETQYF
TRBV6-1	few	TRBJ2-5	TRBD2	TGTGCCAGCAGTGAATCGACTAGCGGGGGGCAAGAGACCCAGTACTTC	CASSESTSGGQETQYF
TRBV16	-	TRBJ1-4	TRBD1	TGTGCCAGCAGCCAATCGGGACAGGCCACTAATGAAAAACTGTTTTTT	CASSQSGQATNEKLFF
TRBV18	-	TRBJ1-2	TRBD1	TGTGCCAGCTCCCAGGGACAGGGGGCGTATGGCTACACCTTC	CASSQGQGAYGYTF
TRBV19	-	TRBJ1-1	-	TGTGCCAGTATTCGGAACACTGAAGCTTTCTTT	CASIRNTEAFF
TRBV2	-	TRBJ1-3	-	TGTGCCAGCAGTAGACAGGCAAGCTCTGGAAACACCATATATTTT	CASSRQASSGNTIYF
TRBV27	-	TRBJ1-2	-	TGTGCCAGCAGTCCGCTACAGGGAGGGAGCTATGGCTACACCTTC	CASSPLQGGSYGYTF
TRBV7-2	-	TRBJ1-2	-	TGTGCCAGCAGCACCCATCGGGATCACTATGGCTACACCTTC	CASSTHRDHYGYTF
TRBV11-2	-	TRBJ2-1	TRBD2	TGTGCCAGCACCGATCCTGGACTAGCGGGGAGCAATGAGCAGTTCTTC	CASTDPGLAGSNEQFF
TRBV3-1/TRBV3-2	few	TRBJ2-2	-	TGTGCCAGCAGCTTAGGAGGGAAGGGCACCGGGGAGCTGTTTTTT	CASSLGGKGTGELFF
TRBV7-7	-	TRBJ1-4	-	TGTGCTAGCAGCTTAGTAGTGGAAAAACTGTTTTTT	CASSLVVEKLFF
TRBV7-2	-	TRBJ1-2	-	TGTGCCAGCAGTTTGGACACCCCTGGCTATGGCTACACCTTC	CASSLDTPGYGYTF
TRBV2	-	TRBJ1-4	TRBD1	TGTGCCAGCAGTAGGGACAGGGTTGAGGAAAAACTGTTTTTT	CASSRDRVEEKLFF
TRBV12-3/TRBV12-4	-	TRBJ1-2	-	TGTGCCAGCAGGCCAACAGGAATCCATGGCTACACCTTC	CASRPTGIHGYTF
TRBV2	few	TRBJ1-2	-	TGTGCCAGCAGTGTTAACAGGGAGGGGGGCTACACCTTC	CASSVNREGGYTF
TRBV7-8	-	TRBJ1-1	-	TGTGCCAGCAGCTTAGGGACTCGGGACACTGAAGCTTTCTTT	CASSLGTRDTEAFF
TRBV28	-	TRBJ1-5	-	TGTGCCAGCAGCCTCGGCGGGGTATGGGGTCAGCCCCAGCATTTT	CASSLGGVWGQPQHF